These 5 T cell receptor beta chains were all obtained from the same sample, sequenced in a study of blood T cell repertoires in COVID-19. Clones were read by immunoSEQ multiplex PCR, and TCRdb kept only the in-frame ones, dropping some. The sample contains fewer than 50,000 clones, about 84% of which appear only once. The sequencing input was peripheral blood. These receptors came from a human donor in a cohort sampled during active COVID-19.

The CDR3 spells CSVEGDNTNYGYTF. In DNA, the CDR3 is TGCAGCGTTGAAGGGGACAATACTAACTATGGCTACACCTTC. The V and J genes are TRBV29-1 and TRBJ1-2; possible D gene TRBD1, 6 bases. CDR3 length equals 14 residues. With 1 base removed from V and 0 bases from J, the gap between germline ends came to 9 bases. Germline V gene lookup returns CDR1 SQVTM and CDR2 ANQGSEA. Variable domain in full (rest from reference TRBV29-1 and TRBJ1-2): SAVISQKPSRDICQRGTSLTIQCQVDSQVTMMFWYRQQPGQSLTLIATANQGSEATYESGFVIDKFPISRPNLTFSTLTVSNMSPEDSSIYLCSVEGDNTNYGYTFGSGTRLTVV.

The chain couples TRBV30 to TRBJ2-3; 7 bases are shared with TRBD1. With V trimmed by 4 bases and J by 6 bases, 4 bases remained unmatched. This CDR3 comprises 12 residues. Germline V gene lookup returns CDR1 GTSNPN and CDR2 SVGIG (reference sequence). The CDR3 DNA follows: TGTGCCTGGACAGGGGGATTTGATACGCAGTATTTT. Translation gives CAWTGGFDTQYF.

The V gene is TRBV7-8, the J gene TRBJ1-1; D is unresolved. Looked up from germline, CDR1 is SGHVS and CDR2 is FQNEAQ. V was trimmed by 1 base and J by 5 bases, leaving 11 bases between them. This CDR3 is 14 amino acids long. CDR3 in DNA: TGTGCCAGCAGCTTAGTTGGCGGTGGGACTGAAGCTTTCTTT. Translation gives CASSLVGGGTEAFF.

This chain links TRBV19 with TRBJ1-2, with unresolved D. The CDR3 has 16 residues. V shed 5 bases and J shed 0 bases, with 16 bases lying between them. Germline CDR1 is LNHDA and CDR2 is SQIVND (reference sequence). The DNA for the CDR3 is TGTGCCAGTAGTCCCGGGCAGGCGGGAACTAACTATGGCTACACCTTC. Protein product: CASSPGQAGTNYGYTF.

This clone was observed a handful of times. The rearrangement links TRBV6-5 to TRBJ2-7, with 9 bases that match TRBD1. Germline trimming cut 5 bases from V and 4 bases from J; bases unmatched to any gene: 6. The CDR3 runs 14 residues. Germline V gene sequence: CDR1 MNHEY, CDR2 SVGAGI. In DNA form, the CDR3 reads TGTGCCAGCAGTAGGGGACAGGGAATTTACGAGCAGTACTTC. This encodes CASSRGQGIYEQYF.